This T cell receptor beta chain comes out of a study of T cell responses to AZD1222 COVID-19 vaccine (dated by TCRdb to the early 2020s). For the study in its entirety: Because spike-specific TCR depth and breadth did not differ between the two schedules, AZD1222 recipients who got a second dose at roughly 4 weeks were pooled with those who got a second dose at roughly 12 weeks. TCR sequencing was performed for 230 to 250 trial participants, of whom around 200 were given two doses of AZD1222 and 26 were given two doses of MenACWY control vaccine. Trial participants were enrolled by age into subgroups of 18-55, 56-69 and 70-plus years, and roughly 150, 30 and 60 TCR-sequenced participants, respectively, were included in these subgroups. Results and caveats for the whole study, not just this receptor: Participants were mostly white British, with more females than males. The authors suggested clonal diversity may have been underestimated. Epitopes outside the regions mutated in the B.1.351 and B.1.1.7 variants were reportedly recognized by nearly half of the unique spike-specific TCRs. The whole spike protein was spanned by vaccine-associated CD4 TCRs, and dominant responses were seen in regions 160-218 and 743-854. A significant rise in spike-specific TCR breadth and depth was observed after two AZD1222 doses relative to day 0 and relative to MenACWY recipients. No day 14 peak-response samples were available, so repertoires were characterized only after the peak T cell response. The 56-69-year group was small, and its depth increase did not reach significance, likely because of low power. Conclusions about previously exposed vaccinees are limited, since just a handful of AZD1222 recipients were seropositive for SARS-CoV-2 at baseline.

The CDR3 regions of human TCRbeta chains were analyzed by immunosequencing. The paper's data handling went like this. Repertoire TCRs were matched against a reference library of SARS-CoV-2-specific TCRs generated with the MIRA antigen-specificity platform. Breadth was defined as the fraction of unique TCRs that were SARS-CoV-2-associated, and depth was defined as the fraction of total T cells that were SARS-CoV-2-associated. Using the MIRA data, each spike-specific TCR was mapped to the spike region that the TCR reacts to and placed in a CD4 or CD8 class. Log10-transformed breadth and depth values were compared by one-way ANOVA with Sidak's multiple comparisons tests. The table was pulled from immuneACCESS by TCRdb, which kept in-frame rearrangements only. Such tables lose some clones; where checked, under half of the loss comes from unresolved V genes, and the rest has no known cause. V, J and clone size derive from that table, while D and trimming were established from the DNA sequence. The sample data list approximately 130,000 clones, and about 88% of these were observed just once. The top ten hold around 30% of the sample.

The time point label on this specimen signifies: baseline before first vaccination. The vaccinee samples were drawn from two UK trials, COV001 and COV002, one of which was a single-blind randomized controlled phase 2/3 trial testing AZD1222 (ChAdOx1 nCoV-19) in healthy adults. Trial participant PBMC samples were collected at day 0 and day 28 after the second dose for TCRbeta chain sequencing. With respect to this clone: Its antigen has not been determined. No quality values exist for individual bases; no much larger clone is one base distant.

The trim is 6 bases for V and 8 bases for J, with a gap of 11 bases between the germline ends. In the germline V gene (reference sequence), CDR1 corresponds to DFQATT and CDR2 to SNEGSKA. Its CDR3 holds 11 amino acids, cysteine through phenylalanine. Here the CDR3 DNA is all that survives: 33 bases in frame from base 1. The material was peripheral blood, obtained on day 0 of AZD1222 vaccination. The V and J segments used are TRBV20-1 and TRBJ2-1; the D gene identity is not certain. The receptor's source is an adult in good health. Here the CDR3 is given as CSAPFGYEQFF. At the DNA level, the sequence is TGCAGTGCGCCGTTCGGGTATGAGCAGTTCTTC.